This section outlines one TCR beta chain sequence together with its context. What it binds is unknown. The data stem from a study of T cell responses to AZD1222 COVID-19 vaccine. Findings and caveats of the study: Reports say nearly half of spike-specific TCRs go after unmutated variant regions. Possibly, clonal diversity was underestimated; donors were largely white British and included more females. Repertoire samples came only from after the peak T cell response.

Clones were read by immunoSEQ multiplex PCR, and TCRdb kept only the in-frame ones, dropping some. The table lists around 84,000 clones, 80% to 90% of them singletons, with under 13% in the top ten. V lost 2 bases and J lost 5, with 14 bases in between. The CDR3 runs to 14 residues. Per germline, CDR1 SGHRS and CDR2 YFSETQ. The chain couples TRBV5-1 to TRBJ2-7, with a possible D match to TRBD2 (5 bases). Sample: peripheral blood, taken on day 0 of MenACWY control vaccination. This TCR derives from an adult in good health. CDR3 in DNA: TGCGCCAGCAGCTTACTGGGTGTCGGGGACGAGCAGTACTTC. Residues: CASSLLGVGDEQYF.